This TCR beta chain came from a study of blood T cell repertoires in COVID-19. About the research overall: COVID-19 samples collected from the United States, Italy and Spain covered acute and convalescent phases. T cells, B-cell-depleted T cells, or PBMCs supplied cDNA or gDNA.

V was trimmed by 1 base and J by 9 bases, leaving 7 bases between them. Germline V CDR1 and CDR2: SGHNT, YENEEA. This CDR3 is built from 12 residues. In the original processing: Estimation of nucleated cell counts relied on the amplification of reference gene primers. Clones were read by immunoSEQ multiplex PCR, and TCRdb kept only the in-frame ones, dropping some. V and J calls and clone size are as listed in that table; D and trimming were resolved from the DNA. Here the sample spans 190,000 or so clones, 80% to 90% being singletons. What was sequenced was peripheral blood. The gene calls are TRBV11-3 and TRBJ2-1; D possibly corresponds to TRBD1 (6 bases). The clonotype originates from a woman aged 18-29 years who had recovered from COVID-19. CDR3 DNA: TGTGCCAGCAGCTTAGTAGGGGGTGAGCAGTTCTTC. Protein product: CASSLVGGEQFF.